Listed here are 23 T cell receptor beta chains from one sample, sequenced in a study of cytomegalovirus exposure and HLA in healthy donors. Researchers ran the PCR with 60 Vbeta and 13 Jbeta primers. Method: immunoSEQ multiplex PCR; TCRdb's copy keeps in-frame clones and lacks some. The sample contains 95,000 to 120,000 clones, under 80% of which appear only once. Source material: PBMCs. These TCRs come from a woman in her thirties or forties in good health and CMV-seropositive.

CDR3 in amino acids: CASSPGQGIEAFF. The DNA for the CDR3 is TGCGCCAGCAGCCCGGGACAGGGAATTGAAGCTTTCTTT. The J gene is TRBJ1-1, the V gene TRBV4-3; the match to TRBD1 covers 9 bases. The germline V gene encodes CDR1 LGHNA and CDR2 YSLEER. The CDR3 has 13 residues. Losses at the gene ends were 4 bases for V and 7 bases for J; bases not matched to a gene: 4.

V usage is TRBV30 and J usage is TRBJ2-2; a possible D gene is TRBD2 (6 bases). Germline V gene data show CDR1 as GTSNPN and CDR2 as SVGIG (reference sequence). V lost 4 bases, J lost 6 bases, and 15 bases lay in between. CDR3 length: 14 residues. The CDR3 reads CAWNWMGGSGELFF. CDR3 DNA sequence: TGTGCCTGGAACTGGATGGGGGGTTCCGGGGAGCTGTTTTTT.

V and J are TRBV9 and TRBJ1-2, with 9 bases aligning to TRBD1. From germline, CDR1 is SGDLS and CDR2 YYNGEE. CDR3 length: 14 residues. Unmatched junction bases numbered 8, after V lost 4 bases and J lost 7 bases. In nucleotides, the CDR3 is TGTGCCAGCAGCCCTCGGACAGGGGAGGGTGGCTACACCTTC. Its protein product is CASSPRTGEGGYTF.

This clone was seen more than once but under ten times. The chain joins TRBV30 to TRBJ2-3; 10 bases are shared with TRBD2. This CDR3 region has 15 residues. Per germline, CDR1 GTSNPN and CDR2 SVGIG (reference sequence). V trimming: 2 bases; J trimming: 1 base; junction bases outside the gene matches: 3. The CDR3 loop reads CAWSSGTSGTDTQYF. The CDR3, as DNA: TGTGCCTGGAGTTCCGGGACTAGCGGCACAGATACGCAGTATTTT.

This chain joins TRBV6-1 and TRBJ2-2; a possible D gene is TRBD1 (6 bases). The germline V gene has CDR1 MNHNS and CDR2 SASEGT. The CDR3 is 15 amino acids. With 6 bases removed from V and 2 bases from J, the gap between germline ends came to 13 bases. CDR3 sequence reads: CASRWTDRNTGELFF. The CDR3 DNA reads as TGTGCCAGCAGGTGGACAGACCGAAACACCGGGGAGCTGTTTTTT.

This clone was seen a single time. Other DNA variants within this sample encode the same CDR3. V and J are TRBV6-5 and TRBJ1-6, with 7 bases that match TRBD1. The ends lost 2 bases at V and 10 bases at J; junction bases unmatched: 5. Germline V gene lookup returns CDR1 MNHEY and CDR2 SVGAGI. The CDR3 runs 14 residues. The CDR3 spells CASSYRQGGSPLHF. The CDR3 DNA reads as TGTGCCAGCAGTTACCGGCAGGGGGGATCACCCCTCCACTTT.

The CDR3 protein is CASSYDRGNTEAFF. In DNA, the CDR3 is TGTGCCAGCAGTTATGACAGGGGGAACACTGAAGCTTTCTTT. The rearrangement uses TRBV27 and TRBJ1-1; 8 positions match TRBD1. The CDR3 covers 14 residues. The V segment lost 4 bases and the J segment 1 base; nucleotides outside the gene matches: 2. Germline loops: CDR1 MNHEY, CDR2 SMNVEV (reference sequence).

The gene calls are TRBV27 and TRBJ2-3; 10 bases map to TRBD2. This CDR3 has 16 residues. In germline, CDR1 is MNHEY, CDR2 SMNVEV (reference sequence). V lost 6 bases and J lost 0; bases outside the gene matches: 6. The CDR3 spells CASRGVTSGSTDTQYF. CDR3 nucleotides: TGTGCCAGCAGGGGGGTGACTAGCGGGAGCACAGATACGCAGTATTTT.

This clone was seen only a few times. V usage is TRBV5-4 and J usage is TRBJ2-3; D perhaps matches TRBD2 (6 bases). Germline V lookup: CDR1 SGHNT, CDR2 YYREEE (reference sequence). This CDR3 region has 16 residues. The ends were cut back, 3 bases at V and 0 bases at J, with 14 bases in the middle. DNA for the CDR3: TGTGCCAGCAGCTCATTAGCGGACTCGAGCACAGATACGCAGTATTTT. As protein: CASSSLADSSTDTQYF.

The rearrangement uses TRBV18 and TRBJ1-1; 8 bases fit TRBD1. CDR1 and CDR2 from the germline V gene are KGHSH and LQKENI. V lost 3 bases to trimming and J lost 5 bases; unmatched junction nucleotides: 14. The CDR3 contains 17 residues. As DNA, the CDR3 is TGTGCCAGCTCACCCCGAACAGGGGGAGGGGGGAAAACTGAAGCTTTCTTT. This encodes CASSPRTGGGGKTEAFF.

This clone was observed a handful of times. This chain links TRBV6-1 with TRBJ2-7; TRBD1 matches at 11 bases. CDR3 length: 14 residues. The V and J ends lost 6 bases and 8 bases, in that order; junction bases with no gene match: 9. In germline, CDR1 is MNHNS, CDR2 SASEGT. The chain's CDR3 is CASRLGQGVGKQYF. CDR3 DNA: TGTGCCAGCAGATTGGGACAGGGGGTGGGAAAGCAGTACTTC.

This clone showed up just a few times. The rearrangement uses TRBV5-1 and TRBJ2-2; maybe TRBD1 (5 bases). Germline V gives CDR1 SGHRS, CDR2 YFSETQ. V shed 4 bases and J shed 6 bases, with 16 bases lying between them. The CDR3 contains 15 residues. The CDR3 is CASSPTAGEAGELFF. The CDR3 DNA sequence: TGCGCCAGCAGCCCGACAGCCGGTGAGGCCGGGGAGCTGTTTTTT.

The V and J genes are TRBV2 and TRBJ2-7, with D possibly being TRBD1 (5 bases). Trimming left V 5 bases short and J 0 bases short, with 8 bases between. The CDR3 spans 13 residues. CDR1 SNHLY and CDR2 FYNNEI come from the germline V gene. Written as DNA, the CDR3 is TGTGCCAGCAGTACAGGTGGCTCCTACGAGCAGTACTTC. Its translation: CASSTGGSYEQYF.

This chain uses TRBV19 with TRBJ2-1; 12 bases are shared with TRBD1. CDR1 and CDR2 from the germline V gene are LNHDA and SQIVND (reference sequence). V lost 5 bases and J lost 6; bases outside the gene matches: 11. This CDR3 comprises 17 residues. The CDR3 DNA follows: TGTGCCAGTAGTCGGCTCGGGACAGGGGGCGGAACCAATGAGCAGTTCTTC. It is translated as CASSRLGTGGGTNEQFF.

V usage is TRBV7-6 and J usage is TRBJ1-2; TRBD1 matches at 9 bases. This CDR3 spans 17 amino acids. CDR1 and CDR2 (germline): SGHVS, FNYEAQ. Trimming took 0 bases from V and 5 from J; bases not matched to a gene: 10. Written as DNA, the CDR3 is TGTGCCAGCAGCTTAGCGATCGGACAGGGGCGTGTTTATGGCTACACCTTC. Amino acid sequence: CASSLAIGQGRVYGYTF.

V and J are TRBV4-1 and TRBJ1-6; a possible D gene is TRBD1 (5 bases). This CDR3 spans 15 amino acids. Germline V gene data show CDR1 as MGHRA and CDR2 as YSYEKL. V lost 5 bases, J lost 5 bases, and 13 bases lay in between. CDR3 in DNA: TGCGCCAGCAGCTTAAGGGGAGGGGATAATTCACCCCTCCACTTT. Residues: CASSLRGGDNSPLHF.

This clone was counted a few times. The sample holds other DNA sequences that translate to the same CDR3. The rearrangement links TRBV5-1 to TRBJ1-1; the D is unclear. The V gene lost 0 bases and the J gene lost 0 bases, with 9 bases spanning the gap. The germline V gene encodes CDR1 SGHRS and CDR2 YFSETQ. This CDR3 is 15 amino acids long. CDR3 nucleotide sequence: TGCGCCAGCAGCTTGGTGGCAGACATGAACACTGAAGCTTTCTTT. Protein product: CASSLVADMNTEAFF.

The chain is built from TRBV9 and TRBJ2-5, with D perhaps matching TRBD1 (5 bases). V dropped 3 bases and J dropped 4 bases, with 10 bases sitting between them. The germline CDR1 and CDR2 sequences are SGDLS and YYNGEE. The CDR3 contains 13 residues. The CDR3 here is CASSADTSETQYF. As DNA, the CDR3 is TGTGCCAGCAGCGCGGACACCTCAGAGACCCAGTACTTC.

As concerns this clone: One junction end does not reproduce the germline sequence, and a read error may be involved. This chain joins TRBV5-1 and TRBJ2-5, with 8 bases fitting TRBD2. The CDR3 sequence is 14 residues long. CDR1 is SGHRS, CDR2 YFSETQ, per germline. The CDR3 DNA reads TGCGCCAGCAGTTTGGCAGCGGGAGAAGAGACCCAGTACTTC. Translated: CASSLAAGEETQYF.

V and J are TRBV7-2 and TRBJ2-3; TRBD2 matches at 7 bases. V dropped 5 bases and J dropped 6; count of bases not matched to a gene: 11. CDR1 and CDR2 from the germline V gene are SGHTA and FQGNSA. The CDR3 extends over 15 amino acids. The CDR3 loop reads CASSPLGGRMDTQYF. The CDR3 DNA is TGTGCCAGCAGCCCCCTCGGCGGGAGAATGGATACGCAGTATTTT. The full variable domain, in which reference TRBV7-2 and TRBJ2-3 provide the parts outside the CDR3, is GAGVSQSPSNKVTEKGKDVELRCDPISGHTALYWYRQSLGQGLEFLIYFQGNSAPDKSGLPSDRFSAERTGGSVSTLTIQRTQQEDSAVYLCASSPLGGRMDTQYFGPGTRLTVL.

V is TRBV5-1 and J is TRBJ1-2; TRBD1 might be the D (5 bases). The CDR3 is made up of 15 amino acids. The germline V gene has CDR1 SGHRS and CDR2 YFSETQ. V lost 0 bases to trimming and J lost 10 bases, with 19 bases between them. In nucleotides, the CDR3 is TGCGCCAGCAGCTTGGAGGGGCAGGGCAGGGCGTACTACACCTTC. This encodes CASSLEGQGRAYYTF.

Regarding this clone: The conserved phenylalanine or tryptophan normally closing the CDR3 is absent here, so this likely arose from a read error. The V gene is TRBV5-6, the J gene TRBJ2-7; TRBD1 aligns across 9 bases. The ends lost 3 bases at V and 4 bases at J; junction bases unmatched: 5. The germline V gene has CDR1 SGHDT and CDR2 YYEEEE. This CDR3 contains 14 residues. CDR3 nucleotide sequence: TGTGCCAGCAGCTCTCAACAGGGGGCGTACGAGCAGTACCTC. Translating gives CASSSQQGAYEQYL.

The gene calls are TRBV6-6 and TRBJ2-4; weak D call: TRBD2 (6 bases). CDR1 and CDR2 (germline): MNHNY, SVGAGI (reference sequence). Trimming pared 1 base from V and 9 bases from J, leaving 16 bases between. The CDR3 loop spans 15 amino acids. In nucleotides, the CDR3 is TGTGCCAGCAGTTACTGGCTCGGGAGTCGTCCCATTCAGTACTTC. This gives the protein CASSYWLGSRPIQYF.